The 14 T cell receptor beta chains presented below share a single source sample, sequenced in a study of T cells in Graves' hyperthyroidism and ophthalmopathy. Using RNA transcripts as the source, TCR beta CDR3 regions were amplified. TCR CDR3 regions were first amplified by RT-PCR with HTBI primers. TCRdb ran MiXCR on the multiplex PCR reads and lists one entry per CDR3 protein. The repertoire consists of fewer than 900,000 distinct CDR3 sequences, with roughly 15% occurring once and the leading ten covering over 7.5%. Sequenced: blood. The receptors were gathered from a man aged 18 to 30 with Graves' hyperthyroidism.

There are a few counts of this clonotype. Relative to the germline gene, one junction end is altered; a read error may explain this. The V gene is TRBV10-3, the J gene TRBJ2-4; a weak D match, TRBD1 (5 bases). CDR1 and CDR2 from the germline V gene are ENHRY and SYGVKD. The CDR3 totals 15 residues. This CDR3 reads CAISPGHLAKSIQYF. CDR3 nucleotide sequence: TGTGCCATCAGCCCTGGACACTTAGCCAAAAGCATTCAGTACTTC.

V is TRBV20-1 and J is TRBJ2-1; TRBD1 aligns across 8 bases. The V gene end was trimmed by 5 bases and the J gene end by 7 bases; junction bases not matched to a gene: 7. CDR3 length equals 13 residues. Germline V gene lookup returns CDR1 DFQATT and CDR2 SNEGSKA (reference sequence). Here the CDR3 DNA reads TGCAGTGCTTCGACAGGGGTTAAGAATGAGCAGTTCTTC. This translates into CSASTGVKNEQFF.

This clonotype has a count of ten or more. The gene calls are TRBV11-2 and TRBJ2-7; D gene ambiguous. CDR3 size: 11 residues. Germline CDR1 SGHAT, CDR2 FQNNGV. V shed 2 bases and J shed 7 bases, with 6 bases lying between them. The CDR3 nucleotides are TGTGCCAGCAGCTTATTCGGGGAGCAGTACTTC. Its translation is CASSLFGEQYF. The full variable domain, completed using reference TRBV11-2 and TRBJ2-7, is EAGVAQSPRYKIIEKRQSVAFWCNPISGHATLYWYQQILGQGPKLLIQFQNNGVVDDSQLPKDRFSAERLKGVDSTLKIQPAKLEDSAVYLCASSLFGEQYFGPGTRLTVT.

The chain is built from TRBV10-3 and TRBJ2-2, with 14 bases identical to TRBD2. Germline V CDR1 and CDR2: ENHRY, SYGVKD. The CDR3 loop spans 15 amino acids. V was clipped by 9 bases and J by 2 bases; unmatched bases: 2. The CDR3 sequence: CAMTSGRANTGELFF. The CDR3, as DNA: TGTGCCATGACTAGCGGGAGGGCCAACACCGGGGAGCTGTTTTTT.

This clonotype was seen at least ten times. V and J are TRBV28 and TRBJ2-5, with a possible D match to TRBD1 (6 bases). The ends were cut back, 6 bases at V and 4 bases at J, with 15 bases in the middle. CDR1 and CDR2 (germline): MDHEN, SYDVKM. This CDR3 has 14 amino acids. The CDR3 DNA reads TGTGCCAGCAGATCCAGAAGGGGGTCAGAGACCCAGTACTTC. It encodes CASRSRRGSETQYF.

The chain uses TRBV29-1 and TRBJ1-1; D perhaps matches TRBD1 (6 bases). V lost 2 bases, J lost 1 base, and 17 bases lay in between. This CDR3 spans 16 amino acids. Germline loops: CDR1 SQVTM, CDR2 ANQGSEA. As DNA, the CDR3 is TGCAGCGTTGAAAATAGACAGGCGACGACGAACACTGAAGCTTTCTTT. Residues: CSVENRQATTNTEAFF. Full variable domain (missing parts from reference TRBV29-1 and TRBJ1-1): SAVISQKPSRDICQRGTSLTIQCQVDSQVTMMFWYRQQPGQSLTLIATANQGSEATYESGFVIDKFPISRPNLTFSTLTVSNMSPEDSSIYLCSVENRQATTNTEAFFGQGTRLTVV.

The rearrangement joins TRBV3-1 to TRBJ2-5; D is perhaps TRBD2 (6 bases). Trimming cost V 4 bases and J 5 bases, with 20 bases left between them. This CDR3 has 16 amino acids. Germline lookup yields CDR1 LGHDT and CDR2 YNNKEL (reference sequence). The CDR3 coding sequence is TGTGCCAGCAGCCCCTTCGGTAGTAGCGGCGTGGAGACCCAGTACTTC. Translated, it gives CASSPFGSSGVETQYF.

The rearrangement joins TRBV5-5 to TRBJ2-5; 7 positions match TRBD1. With V trimmed by 4 bases and J by 3 bases, 6 bases remained unmatched. This CDR3 has 14 residues. CDR1 and CDR2 from the germline V gene are SGHKS and YYEKEE (reference sequence). The CDR3 sequence is CASSLTGNKETQYF. CDR3 bases: TGTGCCAGCAGCCTGACAGGGAACAAAGAGACCCAGTACTTC.

This clonotype was seen only a few times. The chain links TRBV2 to TRBJ2-4, with 10 bases fitting TRBD1. The CDR3 sequence is 12 residues long. The trim removed 6 bases at V and 9 bases at J, leaving 2 bases unmatched. In germline, CDR1 is SNHLY, CDR2 FYNNEI. The CDR3 loop reads CASSDRGPIQYF. Written as DNA, the CDR3 is TGTGCCAGCAGCGACAGGGGGCCCATTCAGTACTTC.

This clonotype was seen more than once but under ten times. J is TRBJ2-6 and V is TRBV30; no firm D call. V lost 0 bases to trimming and J lost 0 bases, with 3 bases between them. This CDR3 comprises 14 residues. The germline gives CDR1 GTSNPN, CDR2 SVGIG (reference sequence). This CDR3 reads CAWSVHSGANVLTF. CDR3 bases: TGTGCCTGGAGTGTACACTCTGGGGCCAACGTCCTGACTTTC.

V usage is TRBV5-1 and J usage is TRBJ2-2, with D maybe TRBD1 (7 bases). This CDR3 is built from 14 residues. Germline loops: CDR1 SGHRS, CDR2 YFSETQ. V lost 5 bases and J 6 bases, leaving 14 bases between the germline ends. CDR3 loop: CASRPRGDSGELFF. CDR3 nucleotides: TGCGCCAGCAGGCCCAGGGGGGACTCCGGGGAGCTGTTTTTT.

The gene calls are TRBV7-2 and TRBJ2-5; the D call may be TRBD1 or TRBD2 (5 bases each). CDR3 size: 16 residues. The V end lost 5 bases, the J end lost 2 bases, and 18 bases lay between the germline ends. Germline values: CDR1 SGHTA, CDR2 FQGNSA. CDR3 sequence: CASSAGAGTGQETQYF. CDR3 DNA sequence: TGTGCCAGCAGCGCCGGCGCCGGGACCGGACAAGAGACCCAGTACTTC.

This chain links TRBV9 with TRBJ2-5, with D maybe TRBD1 (6 bases). Trimming took off 0 bases at V and 1 base at J, with 16 bases between the two ends. The CDR3 is 17 amino acids. The germline V gene has CDR1 SGDLS and CDR2 YYNGEE. The CDR3 protein is CASSVASAQGPQETQYF. CDR3 sequence (DNA): TGTGCCAGCAGCGTAGCTTCCGCACAGGGACCCCAAGAGACCCAGTACTTC.

This clonotype came up many times. The rearrangement joins TRBV28 to TRBJ2-3, with D perhaps TRBD2 (6 bases). Between the trimmed V and J ends, which lost 6 bases and 6 bases, there was a span of 16 bases. The CDR3 spans 14 residues. In germline, CDR1 is MDHEN, CDR2 SYDVKM. CDR3 bases: TGTGCCAGCAGCTCGGGACTTCGATTGGATACGCAGTATTTT. Its translation: CASSSGLRLDTQYF.